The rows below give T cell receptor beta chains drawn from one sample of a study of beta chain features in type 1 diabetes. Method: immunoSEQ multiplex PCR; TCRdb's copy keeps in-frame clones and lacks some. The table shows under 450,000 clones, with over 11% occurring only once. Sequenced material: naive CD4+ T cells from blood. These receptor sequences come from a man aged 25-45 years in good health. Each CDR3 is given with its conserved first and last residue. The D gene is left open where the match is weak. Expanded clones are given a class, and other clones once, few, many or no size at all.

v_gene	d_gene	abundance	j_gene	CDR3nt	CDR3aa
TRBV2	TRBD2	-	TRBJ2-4	TGTGCCAGCAGTGAGGGGCCAGGCGGGAGCGGGCGAAATGGGATTCAGTACTTC	CASSEGPGGSGRNGIQYF
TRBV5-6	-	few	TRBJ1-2	TGTGCCAGCAGCCTAAGGGTAGGAGGCTACACCTTC	CASSLRVGGYTF
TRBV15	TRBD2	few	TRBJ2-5	TGTGCCACCAGCGGTAGCGGGAGTCTAGGGAGAGAGACCCAGTACTTC	CATSGSGSLGRETQYF
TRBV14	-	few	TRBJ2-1	TGTGCCAGCAGCCCTTCTAGATATGGTGAGCAGTTCTTC	CASSPSRYGEQFF
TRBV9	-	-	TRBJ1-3	TGTGCCAGCAGCACCAATGAGAGAACCACCATATATTTT	CASSTNERTTIYF
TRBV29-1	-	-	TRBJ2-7	TGCAGCGTTGTTGTTGGATACGAGCAGTACTTC	CSVVVGYEQYF
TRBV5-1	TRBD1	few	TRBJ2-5	TGCGCCAGCAGCTATGACAGGGTCGAGACCCAGTACTTC	CASSYDRVETQYF
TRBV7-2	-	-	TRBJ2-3	TGTGCCAGCAGCATAAGGGGACTTTCCCCCACAGATACGCAGTATTTT	CASSIRGLSPTDTQYF
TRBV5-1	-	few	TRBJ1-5	TGCGCCAGCAGCTTGGAGGGTCAGCCCCAGCATTTT	CASSLEGQPQHF
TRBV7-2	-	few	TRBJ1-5	TGTGCCAGCAGCTTAAGCAGCGGAAAAAATAGCAATCAGCCCCAGCATTTT	CASSLSSGKNSNQPQHF
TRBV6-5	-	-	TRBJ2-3	TGTGCCAGTGGTAGGGGCGCAACAGATACGCAGTATTTT	CASGRGATDTQYF
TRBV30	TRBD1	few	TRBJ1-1	TGTGCCTGGAGTTCAACACAGGGGGCTTACACTGAAGCTTTCTTT	CAWSSTQGAYTEAFF
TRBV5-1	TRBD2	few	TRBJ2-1	TGCGCCAGCAGCTCTAGCGGGAGACTCTACAATGAGCAGTTCTTC	CASSSSGRLYNEQFF
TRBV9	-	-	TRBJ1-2	TGTGCCAGCAGGAGCCCAGGACGAGCCTATGGCTACACCTTC	CASRSPGRAYGYTF
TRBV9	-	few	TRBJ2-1	TGTGCCAGCAGCGTAGGTGGGAGGACCTACAATGAGCAGTTCTTC	CASSVGGRTYNEQFF
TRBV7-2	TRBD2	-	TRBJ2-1	TGTGCCAGCAGCGAAACTAGCGGGGCCTACAATGAGCAGTTCTTC	CASSETSGAYNEQFF
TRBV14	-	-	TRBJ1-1	TGTGCCAGCAGCCACTCACACAATACGGGTACTGAAGCTTTCTTT	CASSHSHNTGTEAFF
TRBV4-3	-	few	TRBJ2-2	TGCGCCAGCAGCCAAGTGATCGGGCAACCGAACACCGGGGAGCTGTTTTTT	CASSQVIGQPNTGELFF
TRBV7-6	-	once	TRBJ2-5	TGTGCCAGCCGCTCGGCAGGGAGAGTGCAAGAGACCCAGTACTTC	CASRSAGRVQETQYF
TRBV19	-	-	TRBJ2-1	TGTGCCAGTAAAGCCTTCGGCGGAGGATACAATGAGCAGTTCTTC	CASKAFGGGYNEQFF
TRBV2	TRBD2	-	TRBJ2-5	TGTGCCAGCAGTAGGACTAGCGGGAGTTCGTACCAAGAGACCCAGTACTTC	CASSRTSGSSYQETQYF
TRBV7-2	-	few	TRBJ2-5	TGTGCCAGCAGCTTACTAGGGACTGAGGATACCCAGTACTTC	CASSLLGTEDTQYF
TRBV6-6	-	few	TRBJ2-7	TGTGCCAGCACCACCATAGGGTTCGAGCAGTACTTC	CASTTIGFEQYF
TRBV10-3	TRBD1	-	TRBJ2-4	TGTGCCATCAGTGAGTCGGTAAAGGGGGCGAACATTCAGTACTTC	CAISESVKGANIQYF
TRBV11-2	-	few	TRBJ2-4	TGTGCCAGCAGCTTAGATAGGACACCTTTAGCCAAAAACATTCAGTACTTC	CASSLDRTPLAKNIQYF
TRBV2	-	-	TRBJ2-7	TGTGCCAGCAGTTACGGAGGCGTCAAACCCTACGAGCAGTACTTC	CASSYGGVKPYEQYF
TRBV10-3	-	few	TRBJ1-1	TGTGCCATCAGTGATGGTCCGTTCACGAACACTGAAGCTTTCTTT	CAISDGPFTNTEAFF
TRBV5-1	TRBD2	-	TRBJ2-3	TGCGCCAGCAGCTTGTTCGGGTCCGGGAGGCGCACAGATACGCAGTATTTT	CASSLFGSGRRTDTQYF
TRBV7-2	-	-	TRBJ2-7	TGTGCCAGCAGCTTAGCCGGACAAGGCTACGAGCAGTACTTC	CASSLAGQGYEQYF
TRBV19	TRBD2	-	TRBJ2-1	TGTGCCAGTAGTATGCCCGCGGGTAGCGGGAGGGCCCAAGAGCAGTTCTTC	CASSMPAGSGRAQEQFF
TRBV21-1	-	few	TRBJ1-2	TGTGCCAGCAGCGGGGGGAACTATGGCTACACCTTC	CASSGGNYGYTF
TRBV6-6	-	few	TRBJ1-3	TGTGCCAGCAGTTACTCGAATGGAAACACCATATATTTT	CASSYSNGNTIYF
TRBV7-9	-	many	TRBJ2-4	TGTGCCAGCAGCACCGGGACTTACCTAGCCAAAAACATTCAGTACTTC	CASSTGTYLAKNIQYF
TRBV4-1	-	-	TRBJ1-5	TGCGCCAGCAGCCAAGGGGATTTCCAGCCCCAGCATTTT	CASSQGDFQPQHF
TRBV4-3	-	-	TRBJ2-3	TGCGCCAGCAGCCGAGGAGGGGGAGGTGGGACAGATACGCAGTATTTT	CASSRGGGGGTDTQYF
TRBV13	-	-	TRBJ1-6	TGTGCCAGCAGTTTTGCCGCTCCCCAGGGGAGACCCCTCCACTTT	CASSFAAPQGRPLHF
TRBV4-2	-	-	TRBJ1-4	TGTGCCAGCAGCCAAGATCGTGAAGGGGGGAATGAAAAACTGTTTTTT	CASSQDREGGNEKLFF
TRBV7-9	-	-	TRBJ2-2	TGTGCCAGCAGCCCCAGCAGTAGGGACACCGGGGAGCTGTTTTTT	CASSPSSRDTGELFF
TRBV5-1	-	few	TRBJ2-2	TGCGCCAGCAGCTTGTCGATCACCGGGGAGCTGTTTTTT	CASSLSITGELFF
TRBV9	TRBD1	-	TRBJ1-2	TGTGCCAGCAGCGTATCCATGGGGACAGGGGCAGGAGACTATGGCTACACCTTC	CASSVSMGTGAGDYGYTF
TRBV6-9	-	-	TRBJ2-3	TGTGCCAGCAGTTATCGAGATACGCAGTATTTT	CASSYRDTQYF
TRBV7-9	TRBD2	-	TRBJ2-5	TGTGCCAGCAGCCCCCGAACCGGACTAGCGGGAGCAACAGAGACCCAGTACTTC	CASSPRTGLAGATETQYF
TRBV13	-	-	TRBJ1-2	TGTGCCAGCAGCTCTAGGGGGGCCTCCTATGGCTACACCTTC	CASSSRGASYGYTF
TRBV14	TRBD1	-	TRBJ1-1	TGTGCCAGCAGCCAAGAATGGACAGGGAACACTGAAGCTTTCTTT	CASSQEWTGNTEAFF
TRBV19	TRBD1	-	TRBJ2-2	TGTGCCAGTAGTATACCGATCCCGGGACAGATTAACACCGGGGAGCTGTTTTTT	CASSIPIPGQINTGELFF
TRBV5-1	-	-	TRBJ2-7	TGCGCCAGCAGCTTGTCGTTTCCCTACGAGCAGTACTTC	CASSLSFPYEQYF
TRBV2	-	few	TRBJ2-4	TGTGCCAGCAAACCGAGGCTCAAGCTGGACATTCAGTACTTC	CASKPRLKLDIQYF
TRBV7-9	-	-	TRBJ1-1	TGTGCCAGCAGCATTCAAGGCCAGGGAACTGAAGCTTTCTTT	CASSIQGQGTEAFF
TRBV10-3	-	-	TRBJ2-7	TGTGCCATCAGTGAGTCTCCGACGGGCTACGAGCAGTACTTC	CAISESPTGYEQYF
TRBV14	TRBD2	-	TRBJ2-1	TGTGCCAGCAGCCAAGGGGCAGCGGGAGGGCCGAATGAGCAGTTCTTC	CASSQGAAGGPNEQFF
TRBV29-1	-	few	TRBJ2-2	TGCAGCGGAATGGCGGGAAACACCGGGGAGCTGTTTTTT	CSGMAGNTGELFF